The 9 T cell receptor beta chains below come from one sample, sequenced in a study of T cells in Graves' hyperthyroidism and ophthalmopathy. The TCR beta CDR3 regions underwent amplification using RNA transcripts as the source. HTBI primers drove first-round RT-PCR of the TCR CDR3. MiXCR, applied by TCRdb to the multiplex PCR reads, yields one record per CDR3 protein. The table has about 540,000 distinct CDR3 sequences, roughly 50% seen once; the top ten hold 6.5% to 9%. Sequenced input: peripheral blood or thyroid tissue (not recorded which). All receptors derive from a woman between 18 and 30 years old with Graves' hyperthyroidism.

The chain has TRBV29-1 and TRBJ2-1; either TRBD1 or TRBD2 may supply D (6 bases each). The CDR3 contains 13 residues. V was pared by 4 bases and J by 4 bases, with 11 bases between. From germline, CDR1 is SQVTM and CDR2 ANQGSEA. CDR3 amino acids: CSVGRDTYNEQFF. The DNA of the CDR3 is TGCAGCGTTGGGAGGGACACTTACAATGAGCAGTTCTTC.

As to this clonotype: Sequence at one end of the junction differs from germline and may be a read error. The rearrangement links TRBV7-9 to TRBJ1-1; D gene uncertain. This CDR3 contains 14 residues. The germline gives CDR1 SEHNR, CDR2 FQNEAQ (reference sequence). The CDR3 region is CASSLGQMNTETFF. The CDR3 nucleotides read TGTGCCAGCAGCTTGGGCCAGATGAACACTGAAACTTTCTTT.

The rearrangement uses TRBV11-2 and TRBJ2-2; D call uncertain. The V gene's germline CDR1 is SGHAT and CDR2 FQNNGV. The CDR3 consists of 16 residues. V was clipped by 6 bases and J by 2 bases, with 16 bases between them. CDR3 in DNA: TGTGCCAGCAGTGAGATCGGCAGAATTAACACCGGGGAGCTGTTTTTT. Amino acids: CASSEIGRINTGELFF.

In DNA, the CDR3 is TGCAGTGCTAGACGGACAGGGAACACCGGGTTTCGCGACCAGTACTTC. It translates to CSARRTGNTGFRDQYF. This chain joins TRBV20-1 and TRBJ2-5; TRBD1 agrees at 8 bases. V shed 2 bases, J shed 10 bases, and the junction held 18 bases outside the gene matches. The CDR3 is 16 residues long. From germline, CDR1 is DFQATT and CDR2 SNEGSKA (reference sequence).

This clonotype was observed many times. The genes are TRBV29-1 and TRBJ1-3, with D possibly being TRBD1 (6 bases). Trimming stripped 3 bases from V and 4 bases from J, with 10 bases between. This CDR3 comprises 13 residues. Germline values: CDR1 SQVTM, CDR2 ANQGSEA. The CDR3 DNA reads TGCAGCGTTGAGGGGGCGATGGGAAACACCATATATTTT. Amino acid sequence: CSVEGAMGNTIYF. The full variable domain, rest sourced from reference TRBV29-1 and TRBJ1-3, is SAVISQKPSRDICQRGTSLTIQCQVDSQVTMMFWYRQQPGQSLTLIATANQGSEATYESGFVIDKFPISRPNLTFSTLTVSNMSPEDSSIYLCSVEGAMGNTIYFGEGSWLTVV.

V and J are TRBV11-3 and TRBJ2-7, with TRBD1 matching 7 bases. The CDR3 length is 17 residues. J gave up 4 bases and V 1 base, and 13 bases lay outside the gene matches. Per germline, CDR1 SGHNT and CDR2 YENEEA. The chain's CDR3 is CASSLGLGQSGGYEQYF. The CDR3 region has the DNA TGTGCCAGCAGCTTAGGACTGGGACAGTCGGGCGGTTACGAGCAGTACTTC.

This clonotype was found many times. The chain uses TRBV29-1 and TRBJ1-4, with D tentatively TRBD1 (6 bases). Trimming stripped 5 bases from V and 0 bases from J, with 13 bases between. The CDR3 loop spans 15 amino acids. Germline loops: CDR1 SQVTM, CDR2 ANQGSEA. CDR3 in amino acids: CSVRQDAATNEKLFF. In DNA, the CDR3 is TGCAGCGTTAGACAGGACGCAGCAACTAATGAAAAACTGTTTTTT.

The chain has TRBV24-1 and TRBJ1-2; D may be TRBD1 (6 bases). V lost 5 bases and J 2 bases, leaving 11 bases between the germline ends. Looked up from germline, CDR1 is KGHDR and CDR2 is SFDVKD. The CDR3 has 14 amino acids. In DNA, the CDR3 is TGTGCCACCAGTGGCGAGGGACAAAACTATGGCTACACCTTC. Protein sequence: CATSGEGQNYGYTF.

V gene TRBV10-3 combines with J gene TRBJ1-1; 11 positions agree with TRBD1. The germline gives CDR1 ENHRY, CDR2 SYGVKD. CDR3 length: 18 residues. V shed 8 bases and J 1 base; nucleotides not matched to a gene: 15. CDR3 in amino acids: CAIAPEPGQGVENTEAFF. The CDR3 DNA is TGTGCCATCGCTCCAGAACCGGGACAGGGGGTGGAGAACACTGAAGCTTTCTTT.